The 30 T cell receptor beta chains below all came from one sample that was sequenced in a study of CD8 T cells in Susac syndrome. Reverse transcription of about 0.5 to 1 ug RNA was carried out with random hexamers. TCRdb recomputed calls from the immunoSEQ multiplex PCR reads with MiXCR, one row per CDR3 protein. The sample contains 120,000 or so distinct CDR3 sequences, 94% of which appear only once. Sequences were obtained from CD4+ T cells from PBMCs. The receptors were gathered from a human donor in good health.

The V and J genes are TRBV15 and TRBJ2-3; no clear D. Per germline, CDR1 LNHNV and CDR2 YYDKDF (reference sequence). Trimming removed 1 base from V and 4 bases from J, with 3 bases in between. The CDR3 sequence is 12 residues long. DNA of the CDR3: TGTGCCACCAGCAGAGTCTCAGATACGCAGTATTTT. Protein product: CATSRVSDTQYF.

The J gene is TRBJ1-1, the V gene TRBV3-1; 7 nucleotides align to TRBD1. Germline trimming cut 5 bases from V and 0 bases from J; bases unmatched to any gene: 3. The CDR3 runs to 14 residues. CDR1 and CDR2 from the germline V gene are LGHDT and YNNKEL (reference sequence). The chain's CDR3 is CASSETGLNTEAFF. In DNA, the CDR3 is TGTGCCAGCAGCGAGACAGGGTTGAACACTGAAGCTTTCTTT.

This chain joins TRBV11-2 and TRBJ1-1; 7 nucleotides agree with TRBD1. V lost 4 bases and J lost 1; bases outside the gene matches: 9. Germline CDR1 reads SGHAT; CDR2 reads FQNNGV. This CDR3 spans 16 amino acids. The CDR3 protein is CASSSNRGGRNTEAFF. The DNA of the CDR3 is TGTGCCAGCAGCTCTAACAGGGGTGGAAGGAACACTGAAGCTTTCTTT. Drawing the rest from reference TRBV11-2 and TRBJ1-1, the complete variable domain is EAGVAQSPRYKIIEKRQSVAFWCNPISGHATLYWYQQILGQGPKLLIQFQNNGVVDDSQLPKDRFSAERLKGVDSTLKIQPAKLEDSAVYLCASSSNRGGRNTEAFFGQGTRLTVV.

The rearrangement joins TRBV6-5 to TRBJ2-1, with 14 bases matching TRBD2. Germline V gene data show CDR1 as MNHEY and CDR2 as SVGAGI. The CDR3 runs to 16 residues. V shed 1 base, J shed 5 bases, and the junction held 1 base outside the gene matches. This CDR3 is CASSYLGLAGDNEQFF. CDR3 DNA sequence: TGTGCCAGCAGTTACTTGGGACTAGCGGGGGACAATGAGCAGTTCTTC.

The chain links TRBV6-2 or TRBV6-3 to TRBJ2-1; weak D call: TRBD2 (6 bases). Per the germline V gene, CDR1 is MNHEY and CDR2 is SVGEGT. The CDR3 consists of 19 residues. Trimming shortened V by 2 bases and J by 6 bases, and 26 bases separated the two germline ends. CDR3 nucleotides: TGTGCCAGCAGTTACCCAATAGAGGGGTATTGGGGGGAAACCAATGAGCAGTTCTTC. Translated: CASSYPIEGYWGETNEQFF.

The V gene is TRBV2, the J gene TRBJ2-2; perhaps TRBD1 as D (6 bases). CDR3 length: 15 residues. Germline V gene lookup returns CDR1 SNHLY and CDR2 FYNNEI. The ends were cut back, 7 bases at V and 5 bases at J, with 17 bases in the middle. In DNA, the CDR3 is TGTGCCAGCAAGGAGAGGACAGCGAGAACCGGGGAGCTGTTTTTT. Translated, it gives CASKERTARTGELFF. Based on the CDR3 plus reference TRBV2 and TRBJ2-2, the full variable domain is EPEVTQTPSHQVTQMGQEVILRCVPISNHLYFYWYRQILGQKVEFLVSFYNNEISEKSEIFDDQFSVERPDGSNFTLKIRSTKLEDSAMYFCASKERTARTGELFFGEGSRLTVL.

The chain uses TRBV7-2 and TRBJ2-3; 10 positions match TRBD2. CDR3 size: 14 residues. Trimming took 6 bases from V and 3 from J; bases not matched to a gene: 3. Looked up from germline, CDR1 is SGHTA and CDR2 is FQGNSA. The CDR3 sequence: CASRPTSGTDTQYF. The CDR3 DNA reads TGTGCCAGCAGACCGACTAGCGGGACAGATACGCAGTATTTT.

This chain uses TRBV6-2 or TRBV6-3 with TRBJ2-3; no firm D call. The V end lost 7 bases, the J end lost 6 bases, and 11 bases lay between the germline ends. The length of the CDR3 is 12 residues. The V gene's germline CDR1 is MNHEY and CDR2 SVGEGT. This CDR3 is CASTDPNDTQYF. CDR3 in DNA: TGTGCCAGCACTGACCCCAACGATACGCAGTATTTT.

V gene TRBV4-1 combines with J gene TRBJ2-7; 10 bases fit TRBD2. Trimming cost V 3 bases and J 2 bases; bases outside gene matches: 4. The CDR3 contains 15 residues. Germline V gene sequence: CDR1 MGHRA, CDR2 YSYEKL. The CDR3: CASSQEAGGPYEQYF. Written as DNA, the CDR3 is TGCGCCAGCAGCCAGGAAGCGGGAGGGCCCTACGAGCAGTACTTC.

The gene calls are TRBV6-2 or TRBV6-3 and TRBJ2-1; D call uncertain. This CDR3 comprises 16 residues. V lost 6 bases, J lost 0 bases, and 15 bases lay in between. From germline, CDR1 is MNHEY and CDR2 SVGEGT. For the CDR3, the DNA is TGTGCCAGCAGCCTATTGCAGGTTAGCTCCTACAATGAGCAGTTCTTC. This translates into CASSLLQVSSYNEQFF.

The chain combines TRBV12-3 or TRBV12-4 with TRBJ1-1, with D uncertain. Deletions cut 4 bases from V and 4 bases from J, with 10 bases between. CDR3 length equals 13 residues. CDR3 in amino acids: CASSWAPGTEAFF. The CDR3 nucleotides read TGTGCCAGCAGTTGGGCTCCAGGCACTGAAGCTTTCTTT.

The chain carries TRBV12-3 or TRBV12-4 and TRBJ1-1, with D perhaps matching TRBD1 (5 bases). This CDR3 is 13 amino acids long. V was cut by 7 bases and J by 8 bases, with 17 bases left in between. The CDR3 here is CASNPWDQGEAFF. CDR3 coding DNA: TGTGCCAGCAACCCTTGGGACCAGGGCGAAGCTTTCTTT.

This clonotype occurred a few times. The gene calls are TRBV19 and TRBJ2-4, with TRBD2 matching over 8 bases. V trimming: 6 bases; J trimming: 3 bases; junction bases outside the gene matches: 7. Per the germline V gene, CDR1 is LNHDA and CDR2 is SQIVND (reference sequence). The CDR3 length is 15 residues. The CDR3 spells CASSDSGTSKNIQYF. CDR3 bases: TGTGCCAGTAGCGACTCCGGGACTAGCAAAAACATTCAGTACTTC.

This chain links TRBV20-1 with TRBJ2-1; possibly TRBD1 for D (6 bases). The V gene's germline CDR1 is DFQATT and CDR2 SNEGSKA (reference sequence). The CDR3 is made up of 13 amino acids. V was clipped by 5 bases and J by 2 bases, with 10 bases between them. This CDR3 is CSAVQGPYNEQFF. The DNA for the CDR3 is TGCAGTGCTGTCCAGGGGCCCTACAATGAGCAGTTCTTC.

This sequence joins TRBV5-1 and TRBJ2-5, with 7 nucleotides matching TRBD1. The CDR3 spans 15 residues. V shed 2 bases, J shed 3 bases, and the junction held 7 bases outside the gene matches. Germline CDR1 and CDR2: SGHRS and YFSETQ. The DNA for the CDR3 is TGCGCCAGCAGCTTTACCCGACAGGGAAAAGAGACCCAGTACTTC. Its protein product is CASSFTRQGKETQYF.

In DNA form, the CDR3 reads TGCAGCGTTTATGACAGGGGCACAGATACGCAGTATTTT. Protein: CSVYDRGTDTQYF. The chain joins TRBV29-1 to TRBJ2-3, with 7 bases identical to TRBD1. Trimming at V came to 5 bases and at J to 1 base, leaving 3 bases not matched to a gene. This CDR3 is 13 amino acids long. The germline V gene has CDR1 SQVTM and CDR2 ANQGSEA.

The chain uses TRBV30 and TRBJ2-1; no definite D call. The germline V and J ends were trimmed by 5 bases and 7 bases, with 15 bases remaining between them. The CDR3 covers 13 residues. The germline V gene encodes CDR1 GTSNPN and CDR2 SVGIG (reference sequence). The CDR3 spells CAWVGGEGNEQFF. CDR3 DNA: TGTGCCTGGGTCGGTGGGGAAGGGAATGAGCAGTTCTTC.

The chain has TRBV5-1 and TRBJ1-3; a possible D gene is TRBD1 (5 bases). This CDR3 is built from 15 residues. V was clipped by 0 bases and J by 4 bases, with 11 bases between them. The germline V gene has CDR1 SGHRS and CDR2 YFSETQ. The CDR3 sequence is CASSLVGGNGNTIYF. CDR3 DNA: TGCGCCAGCAGCTTGGTTGGGGGGAACGGAAACACCATATATTTT.

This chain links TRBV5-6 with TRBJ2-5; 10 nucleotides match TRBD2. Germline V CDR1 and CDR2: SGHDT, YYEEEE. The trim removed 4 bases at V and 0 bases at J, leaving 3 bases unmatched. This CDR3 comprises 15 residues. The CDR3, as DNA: TGTGCCAGCAGCAATCTAGCGGGAGACCAAGAGACCCAGTACTTC. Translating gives CASSNLAGDQETQYF. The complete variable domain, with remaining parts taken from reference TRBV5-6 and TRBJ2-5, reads DAGVTQSPTHLIKTRGQQVTLRCSPKSGHDTVSWYQQALGQGPQFIFQYYEEEERQRGNFPDRFSGHQFPNYSSELNVNALLLGDSALYLCASSNLAGDQETQYFGPGTRLLVL.

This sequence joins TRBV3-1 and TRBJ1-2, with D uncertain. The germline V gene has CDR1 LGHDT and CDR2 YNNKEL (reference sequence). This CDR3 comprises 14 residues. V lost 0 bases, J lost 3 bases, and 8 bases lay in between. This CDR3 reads CASSQDLNYYGYTF. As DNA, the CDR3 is TGTGCCAGCAGCCAAGATCTGAACTACTATGGCTACACCTTC.

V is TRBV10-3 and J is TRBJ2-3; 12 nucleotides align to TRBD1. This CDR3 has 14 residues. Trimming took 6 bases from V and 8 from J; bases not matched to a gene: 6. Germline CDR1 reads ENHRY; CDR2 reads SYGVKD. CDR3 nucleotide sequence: TGTGCCATCAGACCGGGACAGGGGGCCGGTACGCAGTATTTT. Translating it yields CAIRPGQGAGTQYF.

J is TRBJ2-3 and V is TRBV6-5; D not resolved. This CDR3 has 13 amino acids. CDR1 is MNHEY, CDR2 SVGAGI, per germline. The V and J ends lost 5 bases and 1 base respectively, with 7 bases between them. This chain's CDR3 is CASSGPGTDTQYF. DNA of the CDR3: TGTGCCAGCAGTGGCCCAGGCACAGATACGCAGTATTTT.

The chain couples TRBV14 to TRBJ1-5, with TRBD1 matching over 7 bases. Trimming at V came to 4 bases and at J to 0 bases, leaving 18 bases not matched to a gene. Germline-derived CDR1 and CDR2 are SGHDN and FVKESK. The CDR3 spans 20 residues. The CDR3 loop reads CASSPCTGQAIYHSNQPQHF. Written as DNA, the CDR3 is TGTGCCAGCAGCCCTTGTACTGGACAGGCTATTTATCATAGCAATCAGCCCCAGCATTTT.

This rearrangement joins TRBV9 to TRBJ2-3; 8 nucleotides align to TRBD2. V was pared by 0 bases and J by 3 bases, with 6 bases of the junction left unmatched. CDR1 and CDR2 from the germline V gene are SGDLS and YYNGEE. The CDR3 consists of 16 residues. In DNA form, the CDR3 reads TGTGCCAGCAGCGTAGGAGCGACTAGCGATACAGATACGCAGTATTTT. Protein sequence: CASSVGATSDTDTQYF.

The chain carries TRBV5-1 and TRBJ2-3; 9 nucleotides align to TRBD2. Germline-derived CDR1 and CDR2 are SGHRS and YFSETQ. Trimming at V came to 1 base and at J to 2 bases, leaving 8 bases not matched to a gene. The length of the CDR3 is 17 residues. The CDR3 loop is CASSLSSGSPFTDTQYF. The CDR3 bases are TGCGCCAGCAGCTTGAGTAGCGGGAGTCCCTTCACAGATACGCAGTATTTT.

CDR3 sequence reads: CASSLAGGRSYEQYF. In DNA form, the CDR3 reads TGTGCCAGCAGCTTAGCGGGAGGGCGGTCCTACGAGCAGTACTTC. The rearrangement links TRBV7-2 to TRBJ2-7, with 7 bases aligning to TRBD2. The germline V gene has CDR1 SGHTA and CDR2 FQGNSA. V gave up 0 bases and J gave up 1 base; unmatched junction bases: 3. The CDR3 is made up of 15 amino acids.

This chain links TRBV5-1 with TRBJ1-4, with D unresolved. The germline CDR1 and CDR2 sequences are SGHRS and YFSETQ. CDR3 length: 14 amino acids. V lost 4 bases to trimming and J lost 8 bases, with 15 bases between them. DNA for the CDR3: TGCGCCAGCAGCGCCGGGCCAAACAAGGAAAAACTGTTTTTT. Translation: CASSAGPNKEKLFF.

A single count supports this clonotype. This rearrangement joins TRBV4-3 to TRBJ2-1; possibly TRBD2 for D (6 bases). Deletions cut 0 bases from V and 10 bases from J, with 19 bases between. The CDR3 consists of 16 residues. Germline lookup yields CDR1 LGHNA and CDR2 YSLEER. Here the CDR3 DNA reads TGCGCCAGCAGCCAAGATCTCCCAGCGGGTGTCCCAGAGCAGTTCTTC. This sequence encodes CASSQDLPAGVPEQFF.

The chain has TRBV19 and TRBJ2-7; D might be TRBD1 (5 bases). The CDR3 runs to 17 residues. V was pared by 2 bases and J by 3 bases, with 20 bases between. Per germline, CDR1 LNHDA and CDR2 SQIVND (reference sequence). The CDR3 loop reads CASSIRGGARANYEQYF. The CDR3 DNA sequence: TGTGCCAGTAGTATAAGAGGTGGGGCCAGGGCTAACTACGAGCAGTACTTC.

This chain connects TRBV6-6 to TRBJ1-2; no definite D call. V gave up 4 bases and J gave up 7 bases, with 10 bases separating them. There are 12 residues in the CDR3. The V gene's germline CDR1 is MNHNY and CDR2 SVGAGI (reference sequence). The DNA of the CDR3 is TGTGCCAGCAGTTTTCCCGACTCTGGCTACACCTTC. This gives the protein CASSFPDSGYTF.